Below are 27 T cell receptor beta chains sequenced from a single sample in a study of blood T cell repertoires in COVID-19 (dated by TCRdb to the early 2020s). The method behind the library was the immunoSEQ multiplex PCR assay. In its TCRdb copy, this immuneACCESS table keeps in-frame sequences only and misses some clones. Where compared with another copy, unresolved V genes explain less than half of these, and the others have no known cause. The sample data list around 82,000 clones, and roughly 85% of these were observed just once. The top ten clonotypes cover around 9.6% of the sample. Input material: peripheral blood. The source of these receptors is a man aged 50-60 years with COVID-19, enrolled during active disease.

This sequence joins TRBV10-2 and TRBJ2-5, with 11 bases lining up with TRBD1. Losses at the gene ends were 4 bases for V and 4 bases for J; bases not matched to a gene: 8. CDR1 is WSHSY, CDR2 SAAADI, per germline. The CDR3 is made up of 16 amino acids. The CDR3 region has the DNA TGCGCCAGCAGTGTAGCCGGGACAGGGGGTGGAGAGACCCAGTACTTC. This codes for CASSVAGTGGGETQYF.

This sequence joins TRBV18 and TRBJ2-1, with a tentative D call TRBD2 (5 bases). Germline-derived CDR1 and CDR2 are KGHSH and LQKENI. V lost 6 bases to trimming and J lost 5 bases, with 11 bases between them. This CDR3 has 13 amino acids. In DNA, the CDR3 is TGTGCCAGCTCTACTGGACTCGACAATGAGCAGTTCTTC. Its translation: CASSTGLDNEQFF.

V usage is TRBV11-2 and J usage is TRBJ2-2, with 12 bases that match TRBD1. The CDR3 consists of 16 residues. Germline CDR1 is SGHAT and CDR2 is FQNNGV. V trimming: 3 bases; J trimming: 10 bases; junction bases outside the gene matches: 9. For the CDR3, the DNA is TGTGCCAGCAGCTTTGTTTGGGACAGGGGGCGCGAGGAGCTGTTTTTT. Protein sequence: CASSFVWDRGREELFF.

This chain uses TRBV12-3 or TRBV12-4 with TRBJ1-4; tentatively, D is TRBD1 (5 bases). This CDR3 is built from 13 residues. Between the trimmed V and J ends, which lost 2 bases and 8 bases, there was a span of 9 bases. CDR3 region: CASSLQGGEKLFF. The CDR3 DNA follows: TGTGCCAGCAGTTTACAGGGAGGGGAAAAACTGTTTTTT.

The CDR3 spells CASSPRQGAGIGELFF. In nucleotides, the CDR3 is TGTGCCAGCAGCCCCCGACAGGGGGCAGGAATCGGGGAGCTGTTTTTT. The chain couples TRBV7-3 to TRBJ2-2; 10 bases match TRBD1. Germline values: CDR1 SGHTA, CDR2 FQGTGA. V lost 5 bases, J lost 7 bases, and 10 bases stayed unmatched. The length of the CDR3 is 16 residues. Full variable domain (missing parts from reference TRBV7-3 and TRBJ2-2): GAGVSQTPSNKVTEKGKYVELRCDPISGHTALYWYRQSLGQGPEFLIYFQGTGAADDSGLPNDRFFAVRPEGSVSTLKIQRTERGDSAVYLCASSPRQGAGIGELFFGEGSRLTVL.

The V gene is TRBV6-1, the J gene TRBJ2-5; TRBD1 might be the D (6 bases). The germline V gene encodes CDR1 MNHNS and CDR2 SASEGT. This CDR3 has 18 amino acids. The V end lost 1 base, the J end lost 1 base, and 19 bases lay between the germline ends. CDR3 region: CASSEVGDTRQGQETQYF. The CDR3 coding sequence is TGTGCCAGCAGTGAAGTTGGGGACACTAGACAAGGCCAAGAGACCCAGTACTTC.

The chain joins TRBV10-3 to TRBJ2-7; TRBD2 matches at 8 bases. The CDR3 length is 15 residues. Germline CDR1 is ENHRY and CDR2 is SYGVKD. V dropped 2 bases and J dropped 6; count of bases not matched to a gene: 9. DNA for the CDR3: TGTGCCATCAGTGAGCCGGGACTAGATCGTGGCGAGCAGTACTTC. This codes for CAISEPGLDRGEQYF.

The chain couples TRBV5-1 to TRBJ2-7; 7 nucleotides align to TRBD2. Trimming took 4 bases from V and 0 from J; bases not matched to a gene: 10. The CDR3 totals 16 residues. Per germline, CDR1 SGHRS and CDR2 YFSETQ. CDR3 amino acids: CASSTGGGLSSYEQYF. The CDR3 DNA reads as TGCGCCAGCAGCACGGGCGGGGGACTCTCCTCCTACGAGCAGTACTTC.

V usage is TRBV6-6 and J usage is TRBJ2-5, with 12 bases matching TRBD1. V was clipped by 7 bases and J by 5 bases; unmatched bases: 11. The CDR3 contains 16 residues. CDR1 and CDR2 from the germline V gene are MNHNY and SVGAGI (reference sequence). The CDR3 sequence is CASIPLGTGGLETQYF. CDR3 bases: TGTGCCAGCATTCCCCTCGGGACAGGGGGCTTGGAGACCCAGTACTTC.

This clone was detected a few times. This chain links TRBV4-3 with TRBJ2-6, with 9 positions matching TRBD1. CDR1 LGHNA and CDR2 YSLEER come from the germline V gene. V shed 3 bases, J shed 2 bases, and the junction held 2 bases outside the gene matches. CDR3 length equals 16 residues. CDR3: CASSQDRGTGANVLTF. CDR3 nucleotides: TGCGCCAGCAGCCAGGACAGGGGCACTGGGGCCAACGTCCTGACTTTC.

The chain joins TRBV24-1 to TRBJ2-1; 14 bases map to TRBD2. Per germline, CDR1 KGHDR and CDR2 SFDVKD. CDR3 size: 16 residues. Unmatched junction bases numbered 4, after V lost 3 bases and J lost 7 bases. The CDR3 DNA is TGTGCCACCAGTGATCCGACTAGCGGGAGGGCAAATGAGCAGTTCTTC. Its translation: CATSDPTSGRANEQFF.

J is TRBJ1-4 and V is TRBV11-2; TRBD1 matches 7 bases. Germline CDR1 and CDR2: SGHAT and FQNNGV. This CDR3 comprises 15 residues. J gave up 0 bases and V 8 bases, and 6 bases lay outside the gene matches. CDR3 region: CASRRGGSTNEKLFF. In nucleotides, the CDR3 is TGTGCCAGCCGCAGAGGGGGCTCAACTAATGAAAAACTGTTTTTT.

V is TRBV5-1 and J is TRBJ2-3, with 10 bases fitting TRBD2. Germline assignment: CDR1 SGHRS and CDR2 YFSETQ. V shed 2 bases, J shed 0 bases, and the junction held 3 bases outside the gene matches. The CDR3 totals 16 residues. The CDR3 sequence is CASSFSGRPSTDTQYF. CDR3 DNA: TGCGCCAGCAGCTTTAGCGGGAGGCCCAGCACAGATACGCAGTATTTT.

The genes are TRBV6-5 and TRBJ2-2; TRBD1 matches at 10 bases. After removal of 0 bases from V and 5 bases from J, the junction contained 3 bases not matched to a gene. Germline V lookup: CDR1 MNHEY, CDR2 SVGAGI. CDR3 length: 16 residues. The CDR3 DNA reads as TGTGCCAGCAGTTACTCGACAGGGGGCCTTACCGGGGAGCTGTTTTTT. Translated: CASSYSTGGLTGELFF.

V usage is TRBV4-1 and J usage is TRBJ2-7; 9 bases fit TRBD1. The germline CDR1 and CDR2 sequences are MGHRA and YSYEKL. This CDR3 has 15 residues. V lost 3 bases, J lost 6 bases, and 9 bases stayed unmatched. The CDR3 coding sequence is TGCGCCAGCAGCCACCCACAGGGGGCATCATTCGAGCAGTACTTC. Protein sequence: CASSHPQGASFEQYF.

J is TRBJ1-6 and V is TRBV6-2 or TRBV6-3; D is perhaps TRBD1 (6 bases). Germline CDR1 is MNHEY and CDR2 is SVGEGT. This CDR3 has 14 amino acids. V was clipped by 5 bases and J by 4 bases, with 9 bases between them. Here the CDR3 DNA reads TGTGCCAGCAGTCTCAGGGGTTATAATTCACCCCTCCACTTT. Amino acids: CASSLRGYNSPLHF.

This sequence joins TRBV6-2 or TRBV6-3 and TRBJ1-1, with D possibly matching TRBD1 (5 bases). The CDR3 is 16 residues long. CDR1 is MNHEY, CDR2 SVGEGT, per germline. V was cut by 2 bases and J by 1 base, with 14 bases left in between. The CDR3 DNA reads as TGTGCCAGCAGTTACGGCTGGCCAGGGTGGAACACTGAAGCTTTCTTT. As protein: CASSYGWPGWNTEAFF.

The rearrangement links TRBV28 to TRBJ1-2, with D perhaps matching TRBD1 (5 bases). From germline, CDR1 is MDHEN and CDR2 SYDVKM. The CDR3 is 13 amino acids. V lost 2 bases and J 8 bases, leaving 12 bases between the germline ends. The CDR3 nucleotides are TGTGCCAGCAGTTTAGGGGGAGGAGTGGGCTACACCTTC. It translates to CASSLGGGVGYTF.

The rearrangement joins TRBV20-1 to TRBJ1-1, with a possible D match to TRBD1 (5 bases). This CDR3 has 11 amino acids. Germline CDR1 and CDR2: DFQATT and SNEGSKA (reference sequence). Trimming cost V 8 bases and J 1 base, with 8 bases left between them. The DNA of the CDR3 is TGCAGTTCCGACAGGAACACTGAAGCTTTCTTT. This codes for CSSDRNTEAFF.

The CDR3: CASQGQGRAQPQHF. As DNA, the CDR3 is TGTGCCAGTCAGGGACAGGGAAGGGCCCAGCCCCAGCATTTT. V gene TRBV19 combines with J gene TRBJ1-5; 9 bases fit TRBD1. Germline CDR1 reads LNHDA; CDR2 reads SQIVND (reference sequence). The CDR3 has 14 residues. With V trimmed by 8 bases and J by 7 bases, 9 bases remained unmatched.

The rearrangement joins TRBV3-1 (or the pseudogene TRBV3-2) to TRBJ2-1, with 7 bases lining up with TRBD2. This CDR3 spans 15 amino acids. The V gene end was trimmed by 4 bases and the J gene end by 8 bases; junction bases not matched to a gene: 11. From germline, CDR1 is LGHDT and CDR2 YNNKEL (reference sequence). Here the CDR3 reads CASSLLAGTGDEQFF. The CDR3 nucleotides read TGTGCCAGCAGCCTGTTAGCGGGCACGGGGGATGAGCAGTTCTTC.

The V and J genes are TRBV4-2 and TRBJ2-5; 11 bases agree with TRBD1. Germline CDR1 and CDR2: LGHNA and YNFKEQ. CDR3 size: 15 residues. V shed 5 bases, J shed 3 bases, and the junction held 5 bases outside the gene matches. The CDR3 loop is CASSSRDRGEETQYF. In nucleotides, the CDR3 is TGTGCCAGCAGCTCCCGGGACAGGGGGGAAGAGACCCAGTACTTC.

The chain links TRBV24-1 to TRBJ1-4, with D unclear. V lost 3 bases and J lost 6, with 13 bases in between. The CDR3 sequence is 15 residues long. CDR1 is KGHDR, CDR2 SFDVKD, per germline. The chain's CDR3 is CATSDTAAQDEKLFF. DNA of the CDR3: TGTGCCACCAGTGATACGGCAGCCCAGGATGAAAAACTGTTTTTT.

This clone has just a few counts. The rearrangement joins TRBV20-1 to TRBJ2-1; a possible D gene is TRBD2 (6 bases). The CDR3 sequence is 15 residues long. Trimming stripped 3 bases from V and 8 bases from J, with 20 bases between. Germline V gives CDR1 DFQATT, CDR2 SNEGSKA (reference sequence). DNA for the CDR3: TGCAGTGCTAGTACAGCGGGCCCCGCGGCGGATGAGCAGTTCTTC. Translated: CSASTAGPAADEQFF.

For this clone: This clone may be a read error of a much larger clone one base away. The chain is built from TRBV3-1 (or the pseudogene TRBV3-2) and TRBJ2-7, with 8 bases fitting TRBD2. CDR3 length: 13 amino acids. V lost 5 bases and J lost 3; bases outside the gene matches: 3. CDR1 is LGHDT, CDR2 YNNKEL, per germline (reference sequence). The CDR3 DNA reads as TGTGCCAGCAGCACTACTAGCGGCTACGAGCAGTACTTC. Protein sequence: CASSTTSGYEQYF.

The CDR3 sequence: CASSQGAGNQPQHF. The CDR3, as DNA: TGTGCCAGCAGTCAGGGGGCGGGCAATCAGCCCCAGCATTTT. The V call is TRBV6-5, the J call TRBJ1-5; the match to TRBD1 covers 8 bases. The germline CDR1 and CDR2 sequences are MNHEY and SVGAGI. V lost 5 bases to trimming and J lost 2 bases; unmatched junction nucleotides: 2. The CDR3 sequence is 14 residues long.

The table lists this clone with a count of one. The chain recombines TRBV2 with TRBJ2-5, with TRBD1 matching over 7 bases. The V segment lost 4 bases and the J segment 4 bases; nucleotides outside the gene matches: 3. CDR3 length: 13 residues. From germline, CDR1 is SNHLY and CDR2 FYNNEI. The DNA for the CDR3 is TGTGCCAGCAGTGGACAGGGAAGAGAGACCCAGTACTTC. Its translation: CASSGQGRETQYF.